This record covers a single T cell receptor (beta chain). Its matching antigen is unknown. This CDR3 contains 15 residues. V was shortened by 0 bases and J by 5 bases, with 11 bases between the two germline ends. Per germline, CDR1 SGHTA and CDR2 FQGNSA. The sample is drawn from a study of shared clonotypes between healthy human individuals. Study findings and constraints: The study sampled only blood, and tissue repertoires likely differ.

Repertoires were generated with immunoSEQ multiplex PCR, while TCRdb's copy carries only in-frame clones and drops some. The table shows fewer than 200,000 clones, with approximately 62% occurring only once. V is TRBV7-2 and J is TRBJ1-5; D is ambiguous. Sequenced sample: memory CD4+ T cells sorted from blood. The subset was: CD45RA-negative fraction. The TCR sequence derives from a man younger than 45 in good health. CDR3 sequence (DNA): TGTGCCAGCAGCTTAGCCTCGACGGGGTATCAGCCCCAGCATTTT. Its protein product is CASSLASTGYQPQHF.